A selection of T cell receptor beta chains follows, all from one sample in a study of technical replicates of blood from several donors. Assay: immunoSEQ multiplex PCR; the TCRdb copy retains only in-frame clones and omits some. Among some 83,000 clones listed, more than 85% were seen once. The sequencing input was T cells isolated from PBMCs. These TCRs come from a human donor in good health. Each CDR3 is given with its conserved first and last residue. A D gene is named only where the DNA matches it firmly. Size is stated for part of the rows, as once, few or many counts, or as a class when the clone is expanded.

D gene: .; V gene: TRBV11-3; clone size: .; J gene: TRBJ2-5; CDR3 DNA: TGTGCCAGCAGCTTACTTTCCGGGAGTGAGACCCAGTACTTC; CDR3 protein: CASSLLSGSETQYF
D gene: .; V gene: TRBV9; clone size: .; J gene: TRBJ2-1; CDR3 DNA: TGTGCCAGCAGCGTAGGTGGCACGTACAATGAGCAGTTCTTC; CDR3 protein: CASSVGGTYNEQFF
D gene: .; V gene: TRBV5-4; clone size: .; J gene: TRBJ2-2; CDR3 DNA: TGTGCCAGCAGCTTGGTCCTAAACACCGGGGAGCTGTTTTTT; CDR3 protein: CASSLVLNTGELFF
D gene: TRBD2; V gene: TRBV29-1; clone size: .; J gene: TRBJ2-3; CDR3 DNA: TGCAGCGTTGCTGGGACTAGGACTAGCACAGATACGCAGTATTTT; CDR3 protein: CSVAGTRTSTDTQYF
D gene: .; V gene: TRBV19; clone size: few; J gene: TRBJ1-3; CDR3 DNA: TGTGCCAGTCGACTAACTGTCTCTGGAAACACCATATATTTT; CDR3 protein: CASRLTVSGNTIYF
D gene: TRBD2; V gene: TRBV27; clone size: .; J gene: TRBJ2-1; CDR3 DNA: TGTGCCAGCAGTTCGATCCTGACTAGCGGGAGGGAACAGTTCTTC; CDR3 protein: CASSSILTSGREQFF
D gene: .; V gene: TRBV2; clone size: .; J gene: TRBJ2-7; CDR3 DNA: TGTGCCAGCAGTGAAGATTATGCCTACGAGCAGTACTTC; CDR3 protein: CASSEDYAYEQYF
D gene: TRBD1; V gene: TRBV5-1; clone size: .; J gene: TRBJ2-3; CDR3 DNA: TGCGCCAGCCGCCGGACAGGGGGAAGTGGCACAGATACGCAGTATTTT; CDR3 protein: CASRRTGGSGTDTQYF
D gene: TRBD2; V gene: TRBV7-7; clone size: once; J gene: TRBJ2-5; CDR3 DNA: TGTGCTAGCAGCTTAGGAGCCCTAGCGGGGCTAAGGGAGACCCAGTACTTC; CDR3 protein: CASSLGALAGLRETQYF
D gene: .; V gene: TRBV19; clone size: .; J gene: TRBJ1-1; CDR3 DNA: TGTGCCAGTAGTCAGTCAGGGTTGGCTGAAGCTTTCTTT; CDR3 protein: CASSQSGLAEAFF
D gene: TRBD1; V gene: TRBV11-2; clone size: .; J gene: TRBJ1-3; CDR3 DNA: TGTGCCAGCAGCTTTACAGGGGAGAGGGGAAACACCATATATTTT; CDR3 protein: CASSFTGERGNTIYF
D gene: TRBD1; V gene: TRBV5-6; clone size: .; J gene: TRBJ1-2; CDR3 DNA: TGTGCCAGCAGCTCTCAGGGGGGTGCTTGGGGCTACACCTTC; CDR3 protein: CASSSQGGAWGYTF
D gene: .; V gene: TRBV7-9; clone size: .; J gene: TRBJ1-1; CDR3 DNA: TGTGCCAGCAGCTTACAGAACACTGAAGCTTTCTTT; CDR3 protein: CASSLQNTEAFF
D gene: .; V gene: TRBV4-1; clone size: .; J gene: TRBJ1-5; CDR3 DNA: TGCGCCAGCAGCCAAGAACCACAGGGTGGCAATCAGCCCCAGCATTTT; CDR3 protein: CASSQEPQGGNQPQHF
D gene: .; V gene: TRBV14; clone size: .; J gene: TRBJ1-3; CDR3 DNA: TGTGCCAGCAGCCACCCCTGGGGAGTCAACTCTGGAAACACCATATATTTT; CDR3 protein: CASSHPWGVNSGNTIYF
D gene: TRBD1; V gene: TRBV4-1; clone size: .; J gene: TRBJ2-7; CDR3 DNA: TGCGCCAGCAGCCAGGGACAGGGTTACTCCTACGAGCAGTACTTC; CDR3 protein: CASSQGQGYSYEQYF
D gene: TRBD1; V gene: TRBV13; clone size: .; J gene: TRBJ1-1; CDR3 DNA: TGTGCCAGCAGCGCCGGGACAGCGAGTGAAGCTTTCTTT; CDR3 protein: CASSAGTASEAFF
D gene: TRBD1; V gene: TRBV6-1; clone size: .; J gene: TRBJ1-4; CDR3 DNA: TGTGCCAGCAGTGAACTGAAGGGGGCGCGATCTAATGAAAAACTGTTTTTT; CDR3 protein: CASSELKGARSNEKLFF
D gene: TRBD2; V gene: TRBV7-2; clone size: .; J gene: TRBJ2-3; CDR3 DNA: TGTGCCAGCAGCTTAGAAGGGACTAGCAGCTATACGCAGTATTTT; CDR3 protein: CASSLEGTSSYTQYF
D gene: TRBD1; V gene: TRBV2; clone size: .; J gene: TRBJ2-6; CDR3 DNA: TGTGCCAGAGCCGGGACAGAAGTTCGGGGGGCCAACGTCCTGACTTTC; CDR3 protein: CARAGTEVRGANVLTF